The rows below give T cell receptor beta chains drawn from one sample of a study of technical replicates of blood from a few donors. Sequencing was performed with immunoSEQ multiplex PCR; in TCRdb, only in-frame clones are kept and a portion is missing. The sample lists about 66,000 clones; 92% were seen once. Specimen: T cells isolated from PBMCs. These receptors were obtained from a human donor in good health. CDR3s include the opening cysteine and the closing phenylalanine or tryptophan. A D gene is named only where the DNA matches it firmly.

J: TRBJ1-4
D: TRBD1
V: TRBV27
CDR3: CASSLYDRGEGKLFF
DNA: TGTGCCAGCAGTTTATACGACAGGGGGGAAGGAAAACTGTTTTTT

J: TRBJ2-6
D: -
V: TRBV5-1
CDR3: CASSFVRGSGANVLTF
DNA: TGCGCCAGCAGTTTTGTCAGGGGCTCTGGGGCCAACGTCCTGACTTTC

J: TRBJ1-5
D: -
V: TRBV30
CDR3: CAWSWQGKGPQHF
DNA: TGTGCCTGGAGTTGGCAGGGTAAGGGGCCCCAGCATTTT

J: TRBJ2-3
D: TRBD2
V: TRBV10-3
CDR3: CAISETSGRAPGPTDTQYF
DNA: TGTGCCATCAGTGAGACTAGCGGGAGGGCCCCAGGACCCACAGATACGCAGTATTTT

J: TRBJ1-5
D: TRBD1
V: TRBV19
CDR3: CASTLDRGNQPQHF
DNA: TGTGCCAGTACTCTCGACAGGGGTAATCAGCCCCAGCATTTT

J: TRBJ2-7
D: TRBD1
V: TRBV18
CDR3: CASSPGTGDYEQYF
DNA: TGTGCCAGCTCCCCCGGGACAGGGGATTACGAGCAGTACTTC

J: TRBJ2-1
D: -
V: TRBV14
CDR3: CASSHQLNEQFF
DNA: TGTGCCAGCAGCCATCAGTTAAATGAGCAGTTCTTC

J: TRBJ2-1
D: TRBD2
V: TRBV4-1
CDR3: CASSQDREGINNEQFF
DNA: TGCGCCAGCAGCCAAGATCGGGAGGGTATTAACAATGAGCAGTTCTTC

J: TRBJ2-3
D: -
V: TRBV6-1
CDR3: CANLGRGTDTQYF
DNA: TGTGCCAACTTGGGGAGAGGGACAGATACGCAGTATTTT

J: TRBJ2-5
D: -
V: TRBV25-1
CDR3: CASSVSLGGETQYF
DNA: TGTGCCAGCAGTGTATCACTCGGAGGGGAGACCCAGTACTTC